The next 31 T cell receptor beta chains were all read from a single sample in a study of beta chain features in type 1 diabetes (dated by TCRdb to 2017 to 2018). Library preparation was by the immunoSEQ multiplex PCR assay. The entire isolated RNA was reverse transcribed using the High Capacity cDNA Reverse Transcription Kit, and thus expressed TCRB transcripts were sequenced. In TCRdb, the immuneACCESS table is reduced to in-frame sequences with V and J assigned. These tables do not hold every clone; where another copy was compared, an unresolved V gene accounts for under half, and the others remain unexplained. This sample lists about 230,000 clones; 9% to 10% were detected once. Approximately 0.03% of the sample goes to the ten largest clones. Sequenced sample: naive CD4+ T cells from blood. What this sample's cell subset or site label stands for: true naive CD4+ T cells. These receptors were collected from a woman in her late teens or twenties in good health.

This clone was counted between two and nine times. The chain recombines TRBV18 with TRBJ1-1, with TRBD1 as a possible D gene (6 bases). V lost 8 bases and J 3 bases, leaving 16 bases between the germline ends. The CDR3 has 14 amino acids. Looked up from germline, CDR1 is KGHSH and CDR2 is LQKENI. CDR3 bases: TGTGCCAGCCTCCTGACAGGTTCGGACACTGAAGCTTTCTTT. As protein: CASLLTGSDTEAFF.

This clone was seen more than once but under ten times. The rearrangement joins TRBV28 to TRBJ1-2; a weak D match, TRBD1 (6 bases). The CDR3 consists of 14 residues. The germline gives CDR1 MDHEN, CDR2 SYDVKM. Deletions cut 5 bases from V and 4 bases from J, with 14 bases between. The DNA for the CDR3 is TGTGCCAGCAGTCCCCAGGGACAAGGCTATGGCTACACCTTC. Translation: CASSPQGQGYGYTF.

This clone was found a few times. The V call is TRBV29-1, the J call TRBJ1-2; 8 bases map to TRBD1. The CDR3 has 15 residues. CDR1 is SQVTM, CDR2 ANQGSEA, per germline. The junction had 11 bases not matched to a gene; V was cut back by 5 bases and J by 3 bases. CDR3 in DNA: TGCAGCGTTCAAAAGGACAGGGTGGACTACTATGGCTACACCTTC. Protein product: CSVQKDRVDYYGYTF.

The chain has TRBV19 and TRBJ2-5; D unclear. V dropped 4 bases and J dropped 3 bases, with 9 bases sitting between them. There are 13 residues in the CDR3. The germline gives CDR1 LNHDA, CDR2 SQIVND (reference sequence). CDR3 nucleotides: TGTGCCAGTAGTACCGTGACTGAAGAGACCCAGTACTTC. This sequence encodes CASSTVTEETQYF.

This clone was detected only a few times. The chain has TRBV9 and TRBJ2-3; D is uncertain. V lost 0 bases and J lost 6, with 8 bases in between. Germline V gene lookup returns CDR1 SGDLS and CDR2 YYNGEE. This CDR3 is 13 amino acids long. The CDR3 is CASSVARRDTQYF. The CDR3 DNA is TGTGCCAGCAGCGTAGCTCGGCGGGATACGCAGTATTTT.

This clone was seen only a few times. CDR3 in amino acids: CAWSPTWTSGSVEQYF. In DNA form, the CDR3 reads TGTGCCTGGAGCCCTACTTGGACTAGCGGGAGTGTCGAGCAGTACTTC. The V gene is TRBV30, the J gene TRBJ2-7; the match to TRBD2 covers 13 bases. The J segment lost 6 bases and the V segment lost 3 bases, leaving 11 bases of the junction unmatched. CDR1 is GTSNPN and CDR2 is SVGIG in the germline V gene (reference sequence). The CDR3 length is 16 residues.

This chain uses TRBV4-1 with TRBJ1-5; 10 nucleotides agree with TRBD1. This CDR3 is built from 17 residues. J was trimmed by 6 bases and V by 2 bases; bases with no gene match: 10. Germline values: CDR1 MGHRA, CDR2 YSYEKL. In nucleotides, the CDR3 is TGCGCCAGCAGCCAACTCTCGGGACAGGGGTCGGGTCAGCCCCAGCATTTT. Encoded protein: CASSQLSGQGSGQPQHF.

This clone has only a few counts. The gene calls are TRBV4-2 and TRBJ2-6, with TRBD1 matching over 12 bases. The junction had 5 bases not matched to a gene; V was cut back by 3 bases and J by 2 bases. The germline gives CDR1 LGHNA, CDR2 YNFKEQ. The CDR3 has 18 residues. The DNA of the CDR3 is TGTGCCAGCAGCCAGGAGGGACAGGGGGCAGCTGGGGCCAACGTCCTGACTTTC. Its translation is CASSQEGQGAAGANVLTF.

This clone showed up just a few times. The genes are TRBV14 and TRBJ1-4; 7 bases are a match to TRBD1. This CDR3 is 15 amino acids long. V lost 1 base, J lost 10 bases, and 9 bases stayed unmatched. Germline CDR1 reads SGHDN; CDR2 reads FVKESK. CDR3 in amino acids: CASSQVAGTEGKLFF. In DNA form, the CDR3 reads TGTGCCAGCAGCCAAGTCGCCGGGACAGAGGGAAAACTGTTTTTT.

This rearrangement joins TRBV7-9 to TRBJ1-1; 7 bases are a match to TRBD1. The ends lost 5 bases at V and 2 bases at J; junction bases unmatched: 8. The CDR3 totals 15 residues. Germline CDR1 reads SEHNR; CDR2 reads FQNEAQ (reference sequence). The CDR3 is CASSGLGQVNTEAFF. Here the CDR3 DNA reads TGTGCCAGCAGCGGGCTAGGACAGGTTAACACTGAAGCTTTCTTT.

There are a few counts of this clone. The V gene is TRBV15, the J gene TRBJ2-2, with unresolved D. V lost 0 bases and J lost 6, with 5 bases in between. CDR1 and CDR2 from the germline V gene are LNHNV and YYDKDF (reference sequence). The CDR3 covers 13 residues. The CDR3 here is CATSRDRAGELFF. The CDR3 nucleotides are TGTGCCACCAGCAGAGATCGAGCCGGGGAGCTGTTTTTT.

This clone was seen a handful of times. The V gene is TRBV28, the J gene TRBJ2-7; 8 nucleotides agree with TRBD1. CDR1 and CDR2 (germline): MDHEN, SYDVKM. The CDR3 has 15 amino acids. Losses at the gene ends were 4 bases for V and 1 base for J; bases not matched to a gene: 6. The CDR3 reads CASSSITGGSYEQYF. CDR3 DNA: TGTGCCAGCAGTTCCATCACAGGGGGGTCCTACGAGCAGTACTTC.

This clone was seen a few times. The V gene is TRBV5-4, the J gene TRBJ1-2, with a tentative D call TRBD1 (5 bases). V lost 1 base and J 5 bases, leaving 12 bases between the germline ends. The germline V gene encodes CDR1 SGHNT and CDR2 YYREEE (reference sequence). CDR3 length: 14 residues. As DNA, the CDR3 is TGTGCCAGCAGCTTGCGGCAGGGTGGGTATGGCTACACCTTC. Translated, it gives CASSLRQGGYGYTF.

The rearrangement joins TRBV6-6 to TRBJ2-3; 10 bases align to TRBD1. The trim removed 6 bases at V and 4 bases at J, leaving 4 bases unmatched. This CDR3 region has 14 residues. Germline lookup yields CDR1 MNHNY and CDR2 SVGAGI (reference sequence). CDR3 residues: CASRKTGGADTQYF. In DNA, the CDR3 is TGTGCCAGCAGGAAGACAGGGGGCGCAGATACGCAGTATTTT.

Only a few counts were recorded for this clone. The rearrangement joins TRBV5-1 to TRBJ2-1, with TRBD2 as a possible D gene (6 bases). Germline-derived CDR1 and CDR2 are SGHRS and YFSETQ. The CDR3 runs 15 residues. V was clipped by 5 bases and J by 2 bases, with 14 bases between them. In nucleotides, the CDR3 is TGCGCCAGCAGTGGGGGACTGCCGCCCTACAATGAGCAGTTCTTC. Its translation: CASSGGLPPYNEQFF. Filled out from reference TRBV5-1 and TRBJ2-1, the complete variable domain reads KAGVTQTPRYLIKTRGQQVTLSCSPISGHRSVSWYQQTPGQGLQFLFEYFSETQRNKGNFPGRFSGRQFSNSRSEMNVSTLELGDSALYLCASSGGLPPYNEQFFGPGTRLTVL.

This clone was observed a few times. The gene calls are TRBV11-2 and TRBJ2-2, with D perhaps TRBD1 (6 bases). V lost 6 bases to trimming and J lost 7 bases, with 15 bases between them. The germline CDR1 and CDR2 sequences are SGHAT and FQNNGV. This CDR3 comprises 14 residues. This CDR3 is CASSAVQGFGELFF. As DNA, the CDR3 is TGTGCCAGCAGTGCAGTACAGGGATTCGGGGAGCTGTTTTTT. Full variable domain (outside the CDR3, taken from reference TRBV11-2 and TRBJ2-2): EAGVAQSPRYKIIEKRQSVAFWCNPISGHATLYWYQQILGQGPKLLIQFQNNGVVDDSQLPKDRFSAERLKGVDSTLKIQPAKLEDSAVYLCASSAVQGFGELFFGEGSRLTVL.

The V call is TRBV18, the J call TRBJ2-3; 12 bases align to TRBD2. The V and J ends lost 4 bases and 2 bases, in that order; junction bases with no gene match: 4. The CDR3 is 16 amino acids. Germline V CDR1 and CDR2: KGHSH, LQKENI. The CDR3 DNA follows: TGTGCCAGCTCACAAGGACTAGCGGGGAACACAGATACGCAGTATTTT. It is translated as CASSQGLAGNTDTQYF.

The rearrangement joins TRBV6-4 to TRBJ2-1, with 8 nucleotides matching TRBD2. Germline loops: CDR1 MRHNA, CDR2 SNTAGT. The CDR3 extends over 14 amino acids. J lost 2 bases, V lost 6 bases, and 3 bases had no gene match. The CDR3 DNA is TGTGCCAGCAGAGTGACTAGCGCCTACAATGAGCAGTTCTTC. It specifies CASRVTSAYNEQFF.

This clone was picked up a small number of times. This chain joins TRBV30 and TRBJ1-5, with D perhaps TRBD1 (6 bases). Germline V gene lookup returns CDR1 GTSNPN and CDR2 SVGIG (reference sequence). This CDR3 comprises 13 residues. The germline V and J ends were trimmed by 2 bases and 7 bases, with 12 bases remaining between them. The CDR3 region has the DNA TGTGCCTGGAGTAAAGGGGGTGACCAGCCCCAGCATTTT. This translates into CAWSKGGDQPQHF.

This chain joins TRBV2 and TRBJ1-5; possibly TRBD1 for D (6 bases). Germline values: CDR1 SNHLY, CDR2 FYNNEI. Between the trimmed V and J ends, which lost 3 bases and 6 bases, there was a span of 15 bases. The CDR3 is 15 amino acids. CDR3 DNA sequence: TGTGCCAGCAGTGACCGGGGGGCACGAGGTCAGCCCCAGCATTTT. The encoded protein is CASSDRGARGQPQHF. The full variable domain, in which reference TRBV2 and TRBJ1-5 provide the parts outside the CDR3, is EPEVTQTPSHQVTQMGQEVILRCVPISNHLYFYWYRQILGQKVEFLVSFYNNEISEKSEIFDDQFSVERPDGSNFTLKIRSTKLEDSAMYFCASSDRGARGQPQHFGDGTRLSIL.

This chain connects TRBV7-3 to TRBJ2-5; D is possibly TRBD2 (5 bases). Germline-derived CDR1 and CDR2 are SGHTA and FQGTGA. Deletions cut 7 bases from V and 4 bases from J, with 13 bases between. The CDR3 consists of 13 residues. In DNA, the CDR3 is TGTGCCAGCACCTCGCGGGCGGGAGAGACCCAGTACTTC. Its protein is CASTSRAGETQYF. The variable domain in full, with the rest retrieved from reference TRBV7-3 and TRBJ2-5, is GAGVSQTPSNKVTEKGKYVELRCDPISGHTALYWYRQSLGQGPEFLIYFQGTGAADDSGLPNDRFFAVRPEGSVSTLKIQRTERGDSAVYLCASTSRAGETQYFGPGTRLLVL.

The chain employs TRBV7-9 and TRBJ2-4; tentatively, D is TRBD2 (7 bases). The CDR3 covers 14 residues. Germline V CDR1 and CDR2: SEHNR, FQNEAQ (reference sequence). Trimming left V 0 bases short and J 7 bases short, with 10 bases between. CDR3 loop: CASSLAGGLNIQYF. The CDR3 DNA sequence: TGTGCCAGCAGCTTAGCGGGGGGGCTGAACATTCAGTACTTC.

Ten or more counts support this clone. The V and J genes are TRBV13 and TRBJ1-5, with a tentative D call TRBD1 (6 bases). Trimming removed 5 bases from V and 7 bases from J, with 12 bases in between. CDR3 length equals 13 residues. Germline CDR1 reads PRHDT; CDR2 reads FYEKMQ (reference sequence). The CDR3 here is CASSLRGGQPQHF. In DNA form, the CDR3 reads TGTGCCAGCAGCCTTAGGGGGGGGCAGCCCCAGCATTTT. The full variable domain, its missing parts supplied by reference TRBV13 and TRBJ1-5, is AAGVIQSPRHLIKEKRETATLKCYPIPRHDTVYWYQQGPGQDPQFLISFYEKMQSDKGSIPDRFSAQQFSDYHSELNMSSLELGDSALYFCASSLRGGQPQHFGDGTRLSIL.

This clone was found a few times. The rearrangement joins TRBV19 to TRBJ1-5, with D unclear. The CDR3 spans 15 residues. CDR1 is LNHDA and CDR2 is SQIVND in the germline V gene (reference sequence). Deletions cut 6 bases from V and 2 bases from J, with 14 bases between. The CDR3 here is CASRDLGEGNQPQHF. The CDR3 nucleotides read TGTGCCAGTAGAGACCTCGGGGAGGGCAATCAGCCCCAGCATTTT. The complete variable domain, with remaining parts taken from reference TRBV19 and TRBJ1-5, reads DGGITQSPKYLFRKEGQNVTLSCEQNLNHDAMYWYRQDPGQGLRLIYYSQIVNDFQKGDIAEGYSVSREKKESFPLTVTSAQKNPTAFYLCASRDLGEGNQPQHFGDGTRLSIL.

The V and J genes are TRBV30 and TRBJ2-7, with D possibly TRBD2 on 6 matching bases. With 2 bases removed from V and 0 bases from J, the gap between germline ends came to 8 bases. Germline CDR1 and CDR2: GTSNPN and SVGIG (reference sequence). The CDR3 totals 13 residues. CDR3 in amino acids: CAWSRGSSYEQYF. The CDR3 DNA reads as TGTGCCTGGAGTCGGGGGAGCTCCTACGAGCAGTACTTC.

The rearrangement joins TRBV18 to TRBJ2-7, with no clear D. Germline values: CDR1 KGHSH, CDR2 LQKENI. The CDR3 runs 13 residues. V lost 1 base and J 3 bases, leaving 7 bases between the germline ends. The CDR3 protein is CASSPLELYEQYF. CDR3 nucleotides: TGTGCCAGCTCACCACTAGAACTCTACGAGCAGTACTTC.

The genes are TRBV7-2 and TRBJ1-2; D remains ambiguous. The CDR3 spans 12 residues. CDR1 and CDR2 (germline): SGHTA, FQGNSA. Between the trimmed V and J ends, which lost 5 bases and 10 bases, there was a span of 14 bases. The CDR3 sequence: CASSQPAHPYTF. CDR3 sequence (DNA): TGTGCCAGCAGCCAACCCGCGCATCCCTACACCTTC.

The chain is built from TRBV6-1 and TRBJ2-7; 9 bases fit TRBD1. The CDR3 extends over 15 amino acids. V trimming: 6 bases; J trimming: 5 bases; junction bases outside the gene matches: 11. Germline CDR1 and CDR2: MNHNS and SASEGT. The CDR3 coding sequence is TGTGCCAGCAGGAACTCCGGGACAGGGCTGCACGAGCAGTACTTC. This encodes CASRNSGTGLHEQYF.

This clone was counted a few times. V gene TRBV5-1 combines with J gene TRBJ2-7; 10 bases are a match to TRBD2. Per germline, CDR1 SGHRS and CDR2 YFSETQ. After removal of 0 bases from V and 6 bases from J, the junction contained 9 bases not matched to a gene. This CDR3 region has 16 residues. The CDR3 protein is CASSLGLAGDSGEQYF. For the CDR3, the DNA is TGCGCCAGCAGCTTGGGGCTAGCGGGAGATTCTGGCGAGCAGTACTTC.

V is TRBV5-4 and J is TRBJ2-7, with D possibly TRBD1 on 5 matching bases. V lost 2 bases, J lost 3 bases, and 12 bases lay in between. The CDR3 loop spans 14 amino acids. CDR1 is SGHNT, CDR2 YYREEE, per germline (reference sequence). CDR3 sequence: CASSFRQGDYEQYF. The DNA of the CDR3 is TGTGCCAGCAGCTTTAGGCAGGGTGACTACGAGCAGTACTTC.

As regards this clone: Other DNA sequences of this sample code for an identical CDR3. The gene calls are TRBV18 and TRBJ1-5, with TRBD1 matching 8 bases. V trimming: 6 bases; J trimming: 2 bases; junction bases outside the gene matches: 6. Germline assignment: CDR1 KGHSH and CDR2 LQKENI. This CDR3 region has 15 residues. The CDR3 DNA follows: TGTGCCAGCTCCCCCGGGACAGGTGGCAATCAGCCCCAGCATTTT. Encoded protein: CASSPGTGGNQPQHF. The entire variable domain, with the rest obtained from reference TRBV18 and TRBJ1-5, is as follows: NAGVMQNPRHLVRRRGQEARLRCSPMKGHSHVYWYRQLPEEGLKFMVYLQKENIIDESGMPKERFSAEFPKEGPSILRIQQVVRGDSAAYFCASSPGTGGNQPQHFGDGTRLSIL.